This T cell receptor (beta chain) comes out of a study of human T cells and chemical hapten exposure. This clonotype was recorded at least ten times. Documented time point: patch test 1, 2 weeks after DPC sensitization. Treatment meaning: therapeutic diphenylcyclopropenone sensitization with weekly scalp DPC. Each CDR3 protein is one row after TCRdb ran MiXCR on the RACE reads. The repertoire consists of approximately 80,000 distinct CDR3 sequences, with about 7.5% occurring once and the leading ten covering roughly 1.6%. This CDR3 comprises 13 residues. The V gene lost 8 bases and the J gene lost 4 bases, with 14 bases spanning the gap.

This TCR was sampled from a woman in her 30s with alopecia areata. Some clones in this sample may be carry-over from other donors' samples. The chain employs TRBV12-3 or TRBV12-4 and TRBJ1-1, with D possibly matching TRBD1 (5 bases). The sample consisted of whole blood, taken in connection with sensitization to the hapten diphenylcyclopropenone (DPC). CDR3: CASFVGDFTEAFF. CDR3 DNA sequence: TGTGCCAGCTTCGTAGGGGACTTCACTGAAGCTTTCTTT.